This T cell receptor beta chain was profiled in a study of molecular identifiers for immune sequencing clone quantification. The study, taken as a whole, reports: Clonotypes topping 20 RNA copies carried over 97% of effector molecules but under 1% of naive ones.

Preparation of the bulk TCR libraries relied on previously described methods and listed TCR primers. TCRdb re-analysed the PCR reads in MiXCR, keeping a single row per CDR3 protein. The sample lists hundreds of thousands of distinct CDR3 sequences, roughly 25% occurring once. The CDR3 covers 16 residues. The germline CDR1 and CDR2 sequences are LGHNA and YNFKEQ. Of note for this clonotype: Its antigen is still unknown. This could be a read error, since a much larger clone is one nucleotide away.

Every naive CD8 library was made from between roughly 17,000 and 1,000,000 sorted cells with 10%, 30% or 50% RNA. Naive CD8 T cells were sorted, and the gate applied was CD8+CD4-CCR7+CD45RA+. V is TRBV4-2 and J is TRBJ1-5; D is ambiguous. The specimen was naive CD8+ T cells from blood, with Jurkat cell RNA spiked in. Described subset: FACS-sorted CD8+CD4-CCR7+CD45RA+ naive T cells. This clonotype was sampled from a human donor in good health. Some libraries in this study had Jurkat cell RNA spiked in. CDR3 nucleotide sequence: TGTGCCAGCAGCCCGGATGTGGGTTACAGCAATCAGCCCCCGCATTTT. Translating it yields CASSPDVGYSNQPPHF.